Below, 10 T cell receptor beta chains from the same sample are listed, as sequenced in a study of cytomegalovirus exposure and HLA in healthy donors. The PCR made use of 60 Vbeta and 13 Jbeta primers. This table comes from immunoSEQ multiplex PCR, and its TCRdb copy is limited to in-frame clones, with some not included. The repertoire has 55,000 to 80,000 clones, about four fifths of them found once; the top ten carry 5.4%. The sequencing input was PBMCs. These receptor sequences come from a woman in her twenties or thirties in good health and CMV-seronegative.

The genes are TRBV6-1 and TRBJ1-5, with 7 bases aligning to TRBD1. Germline CDR1 reads MNHNS; CDR2 reads SASEGT. CDR3 length equals 14 residues. The junction had 10 bases not matched to a gene; V was cut back by 6 bases and J by 8 bases. The CDR3 coding sequence is TGTGCCAGCAGAGAGGGGGCTGAAGTTGAGCCCCAGCATTTT. Translating gives CASREGAEVEPQHF.

V gene TRBV15 combines with J gene TRBJ2-5, with TRBD2 matching 7 bases. This CDR3 has 15 residues. V lost 3 bases and J lost 5; bases outside the gene matches: 9. The germline CDR1 and CDR2 sequences are LNHNV and YYDKDF (reference sequence). The CDR3 DNA follows: TGTGCCACCAGCAGGCTCGGGGAGGGTGAGGAGACCCAGTACTTC. Its protein product is CATSRLGEGEETQYF.

This clone was detected only once. The J gene is TRBJ1-1, the V gene TRBV19; D might be TRBD1 (5 bases). The V gene lost 3 bases and the J gene lost 5 bases, with 13 bases spanning the gap. CDR3 length equals 14 residues. Germline CDR1 LNHDA, CDR2 SQIVND (reference sequence). The DNA for the CDR3 is TGTGCCAGTAGTATTGGGGCTGGGGATACTGAAGCTTTCTTT. Encoded protein: CASSIGAGDTEAFF.

The chain uses TRBV4-3 and TRBJ2-3; no reliable D call. Germline loops: CDR1 LGHNA, CDR2 YSLEER. The CDR3 is 15 residues long. Trimming left V 1 base short and J 6 bases short, with 14 bases between. In DNA, the CDR3 is TGCGCCAGCAGCCAAGGATACCGTAGTACCGATACGCAGTATTTT. As protein: CASSQGYRSTDTQYF.

The rearrangement links TRBV6-5 to TRBJ2-7; 9 nucleotides align to TRBD2. CDR1 and CDR2 (germline): MNHEY, SVGAGI. Trimming removed 5 bases from V and 2 bases from J; junction bases left unmatched: 1. The CDR3 covers 13 residues. The CDR3 coding sequence is TGTGCCAGCAGTAGCGGGAGGCCCTACGAGCAGTACTTC. Its protein is CASSSGRPYEQYF.

The sample holds one count of this clone. This chain connects TRBV7-9 to TRBJ1-1; D is perhaps TRBD1 (6 bases). With 3 bases removed from V and 5 bases from J, the gap between germline ends came to 13 bases. The germline gives CDR1 SEHNR, CDR2 FQNEAQ (reference sequence). The CDR3 sequence is 14 residues long. The CDR3 coding sequence is TGTGCCAGCAGCTTTCGGGGGGCGCGGACTGAAGCTTTCTTT. Translation gives CASSFRGARTEAFF.

This chain joins TRBV19 and TRBJ2-1; no clear D gene. Germline-derived CDR1 and CDR2 are LNHDA and SQIVND (reference sequence). The CDR3 totals 16 residues. The ends were cut back, 4 bases at V and 2 bases at J, with 15 bases in the middle. The CDR3 bases are TGTGCCAGTAGTACCGCGGCCGTTCCCGCCTACAATGAGCAGTTCTTC. Residues: CASSTAAVPAYNEQFF.

This rearrangement joins TRBV5-6 to TRBJ2-5; TRBD1 matches 9 bases. CDR1 and CDR2 (germline): SGHDT, YYEEEE. J was trimmed by 4 bases and V by 4 bases; bases with no gene match: 8. The CDR3 covers 15 residues. The CDR3 coding sequence is TGTGCCAGCAGCCTCGGGACAGGGAAAGTAGAGACCCAGTACTTC. It codes for CASSLGTGKVETQYF.

This sequence joins TRBV28 and TRBJ1-1; possible D gene TRBD1, 6 bases. Looked up from germline, CDR1 is MDHEN and CDR2 is SYDVKM. V shed 6 bases and J shed 8 bases, with 13 bases lying between them. The CDR3 has 12 amino acids. CDR3 protein: CASRLDSNEAFF. CDR3 nucleotides: TGTGCCAGCAGACTGGACAGTAACGAAGCTTTCTTT.

The chain joins TRBV28 to TRBJ2-7; 9 bases map to TRBD2. The CDR3 spans 14 residues. The V gene's germline CDR1 is MDHEN and CDR2 SYDVKM. J was trimmed by 0 bases and V by 6 bases; bases with no gene match: 3. The CDR3 DNA follows: TGTGCCAGCAGGCTTAGCGGGAGCTCCTACGAGCAGTACTTC. Its protein is CASRLSGSSYEQYF.